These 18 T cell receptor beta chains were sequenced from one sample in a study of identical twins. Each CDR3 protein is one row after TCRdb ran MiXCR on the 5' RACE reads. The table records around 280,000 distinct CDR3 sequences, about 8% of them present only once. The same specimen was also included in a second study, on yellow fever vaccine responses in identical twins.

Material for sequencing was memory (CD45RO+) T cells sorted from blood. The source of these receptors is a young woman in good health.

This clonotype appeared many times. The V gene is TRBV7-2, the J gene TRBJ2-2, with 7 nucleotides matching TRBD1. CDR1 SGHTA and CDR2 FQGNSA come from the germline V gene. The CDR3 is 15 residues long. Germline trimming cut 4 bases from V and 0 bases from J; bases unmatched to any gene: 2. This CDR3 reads CASSSDRTNTGELFF. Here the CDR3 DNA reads TGTGCCAGCAGCTCGGACAGGACGAACACCGGGGAGCTGTTTTTT.

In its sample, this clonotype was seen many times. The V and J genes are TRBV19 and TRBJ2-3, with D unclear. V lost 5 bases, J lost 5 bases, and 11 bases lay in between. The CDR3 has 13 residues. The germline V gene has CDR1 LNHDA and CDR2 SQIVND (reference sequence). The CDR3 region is CASSLRIEDTQYF. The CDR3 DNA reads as TGTGCCAGTAGTCTAAGGATTGAAGATACGCAGTATTTT.

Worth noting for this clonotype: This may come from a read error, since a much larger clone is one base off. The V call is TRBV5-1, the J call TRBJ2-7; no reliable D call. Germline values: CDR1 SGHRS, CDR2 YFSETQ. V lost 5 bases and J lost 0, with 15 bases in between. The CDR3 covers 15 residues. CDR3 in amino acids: CASRLAHDISYEQYV. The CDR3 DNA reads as TGCGCCAGCAGACTGGCTCACGACATCTCCTACGAGCAGTACGTC.

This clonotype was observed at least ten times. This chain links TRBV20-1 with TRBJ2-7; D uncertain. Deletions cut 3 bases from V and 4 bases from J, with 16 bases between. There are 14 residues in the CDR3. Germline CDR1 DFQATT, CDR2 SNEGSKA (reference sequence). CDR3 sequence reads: CSASIRPPTYEQYF. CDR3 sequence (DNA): TGCAGTGCTAGTATCAGACCCCCAACATACGAGCAGTACTTC.

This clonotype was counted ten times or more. As DNA, the CDR3 is TGCGCCAGCACCTTCGACAATGAGCAGTTCTTC. It specifies CASTFDNEQFF. The chain couples TRBV10-2 to TRBJ2-1, with no clear D. Germline loops: CDR1 WSHSY, CDR2 SAAADI. V was cut by 7 bases and J by 5 bases, with 6 bases left in between. This CDR3 has 11 amino acids.

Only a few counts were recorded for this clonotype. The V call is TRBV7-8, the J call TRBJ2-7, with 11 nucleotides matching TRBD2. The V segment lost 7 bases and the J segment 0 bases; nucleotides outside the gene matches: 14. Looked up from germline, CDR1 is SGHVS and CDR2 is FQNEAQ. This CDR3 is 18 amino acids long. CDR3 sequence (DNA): TGTGCCAGCACCCTCCTTAAGACTAGCGGGGTTAACTCCTACGAGCAGTACTTC. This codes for CASTLLKTSGVNSYEQYF.

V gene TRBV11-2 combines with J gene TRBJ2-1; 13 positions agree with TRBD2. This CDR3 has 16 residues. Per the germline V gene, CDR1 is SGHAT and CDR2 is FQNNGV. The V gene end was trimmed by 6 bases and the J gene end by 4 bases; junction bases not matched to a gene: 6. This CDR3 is CASSSTGLAGYNEQFF. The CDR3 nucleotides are TGTGCCAGCAGTTCGACGGGACTAGCGGGGTACAATGAGCAGTTCTTC.

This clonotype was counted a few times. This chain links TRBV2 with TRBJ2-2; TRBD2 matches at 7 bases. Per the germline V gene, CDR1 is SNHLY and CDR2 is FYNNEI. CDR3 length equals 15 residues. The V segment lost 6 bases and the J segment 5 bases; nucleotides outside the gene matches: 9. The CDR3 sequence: CASRATPGLTGELFF. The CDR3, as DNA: TGTGCCAGCAGAGCAACCCCGGGACTAACCGGGGAGCTGTTTTTT.

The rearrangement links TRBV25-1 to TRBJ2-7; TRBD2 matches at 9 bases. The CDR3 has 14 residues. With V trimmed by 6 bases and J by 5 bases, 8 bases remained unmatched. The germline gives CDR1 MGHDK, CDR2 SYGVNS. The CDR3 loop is CASRPGTSPDEQYF. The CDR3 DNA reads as TGTGCCAGCAGGCCCGGGACTAGCCCGGACGAGCAGTACTTC.

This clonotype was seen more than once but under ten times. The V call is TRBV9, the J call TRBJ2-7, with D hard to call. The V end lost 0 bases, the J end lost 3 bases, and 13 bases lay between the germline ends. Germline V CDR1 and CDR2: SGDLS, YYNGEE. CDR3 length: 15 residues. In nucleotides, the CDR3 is TGTGCCAGCAGCGTAGACGTGAGGTCGAACTACGAGCAGTACTTC. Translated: CASSVDVRSNYEQYF.

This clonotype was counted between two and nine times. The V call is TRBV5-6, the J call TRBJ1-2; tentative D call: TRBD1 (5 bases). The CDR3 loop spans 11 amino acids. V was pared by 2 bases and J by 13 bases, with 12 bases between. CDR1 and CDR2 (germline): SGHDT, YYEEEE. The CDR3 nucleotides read TGTGCCAGCAGCTTTGAACGGGGACGCACCTTC. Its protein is CASSFERGRTF.

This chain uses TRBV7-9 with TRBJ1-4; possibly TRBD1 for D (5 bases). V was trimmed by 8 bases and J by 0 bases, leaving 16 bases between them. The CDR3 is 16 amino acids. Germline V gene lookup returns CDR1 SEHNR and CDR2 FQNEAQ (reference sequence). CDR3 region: CASSRGRTATNEKLFF. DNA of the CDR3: TGTGCCAGCTCTCGGGGCCGGACTGCAACTAATGAAAAACTGTTTTTT.

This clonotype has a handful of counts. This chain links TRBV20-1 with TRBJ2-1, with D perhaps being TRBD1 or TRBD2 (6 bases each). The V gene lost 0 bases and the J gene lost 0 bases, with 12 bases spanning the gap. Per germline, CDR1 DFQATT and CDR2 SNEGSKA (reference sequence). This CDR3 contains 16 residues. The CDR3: CSARDRGRNSYNEQFF. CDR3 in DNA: TGCAGTGCTAGAGATAGGGGGAGGAACTCCTACAATGAGCAGTTCTTC.

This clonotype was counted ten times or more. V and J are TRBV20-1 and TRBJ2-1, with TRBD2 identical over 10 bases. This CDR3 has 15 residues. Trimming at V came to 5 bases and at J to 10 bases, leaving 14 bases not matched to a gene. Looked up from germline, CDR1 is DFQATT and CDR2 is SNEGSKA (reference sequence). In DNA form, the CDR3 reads TGCAGTGCTGCCCGCCTAGCGGGAGTTACGGGGGAGCAGTTCTTC. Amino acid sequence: CSAARLAGVTGEQFF.

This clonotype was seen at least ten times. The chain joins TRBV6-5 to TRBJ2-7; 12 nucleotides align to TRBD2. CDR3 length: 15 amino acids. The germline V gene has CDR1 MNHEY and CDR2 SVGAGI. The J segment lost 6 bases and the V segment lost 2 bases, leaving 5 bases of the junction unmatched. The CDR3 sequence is CASSYTSSGGAEQYV. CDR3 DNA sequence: TGTGCCAGCAGTTACACGTCTAGCGGGGGGGCCGAGCAGTACGTC.

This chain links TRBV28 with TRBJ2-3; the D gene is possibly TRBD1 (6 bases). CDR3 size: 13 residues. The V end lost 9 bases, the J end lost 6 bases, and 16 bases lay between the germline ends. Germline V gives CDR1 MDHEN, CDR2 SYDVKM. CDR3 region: CASFRGFADTQYF. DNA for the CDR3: TGTGCCAGTTTCAGGGGATTCGCGGATACGCAGTATTTT.

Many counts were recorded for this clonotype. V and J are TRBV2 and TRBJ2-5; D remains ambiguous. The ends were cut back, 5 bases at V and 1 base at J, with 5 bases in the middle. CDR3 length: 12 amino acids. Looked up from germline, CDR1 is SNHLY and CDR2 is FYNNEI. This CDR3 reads CASSYTQETQYF. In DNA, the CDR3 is TGTGCCAGCAGTTACACCCAAGAGACCCAGTACTTC.

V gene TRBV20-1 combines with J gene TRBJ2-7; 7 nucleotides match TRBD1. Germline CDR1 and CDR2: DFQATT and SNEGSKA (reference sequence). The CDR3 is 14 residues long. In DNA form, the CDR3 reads TGCAGCCTCGGCGGAGGACAGGCAAACTACGAGCAGTACGTC. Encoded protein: CSLGGGQANYEQYV.